These T cell receptor beta chains were read from a single sample in a study of T cell changes during pregnancy in multiple sclerosis. Generated by immunoSEQ multiplex PCR, the TCRdb table keeps only in-frame clones and is missing some. The table shows approximately 84,000 clones, with approximately 93% occurring only once. Sequenced here: peripheral blood, sampled in the second trimester of pregnancy. These TCRs come from a female donor in good health, enrolled as a control in a pregnancy study. The CDR3 runs from the conserved cysteine through the conserved F or W. The order of the fields is J gene, V gene, clone size, D gene, CDR3 protein, CDR3 DNA. The D gene is left open where the match is weak. Size tells how often a clone was seen (once, few, many) or the class of an expanded clone, and some rows leave it out.

>TRBJ2-1|TRBV2|once|NA
CASRPGGGYNEQFF
TGTGCCAGCAGACCCGGAGGTGGATACAATGAGCAGTTCTTC
>TRBJ1-1|TRBV27|NA|TRBD1
CASSPPTGGSEAFF
TGTGCCAGCAGTCCACCGACAGGGGGCTCTGAAGCTTTCTTT
>TRBJ2-1|TRBV5-6|NA|NA
CASSIEVEQFF
TGTGCCAGCAGCATTGAGGTCGAGCAGTTCTTC
>TRBJ2-5|TRBV7-2|once|NA
CASSLVALSLTQTQYF
TGTGCCAGCAGCTTAGTAGCCCTATCGCTAACTCAGACCCAGTACTTC
>TRBJ2-3|TRBV10-3|NA|TRBD2
CAISPSGRREDTQYF
TGTGCCATCAGTCCTAGCGGGAGAAGAGAAGATACGCAGTATTTT
>TRBJ2-7|TRBV7-9|NA|TRBD1
CASSDRGSYEQYF
TGTGCCAGCAGCGACAGGGGAAGCTACGAGCAGTACTTC
>TRBJ2-5|TRBV6-1|NA|TRBD2
CASGGDYQETQYF
TGTGCCAGCGGGGGGGACTACCAAGAGACCCAGTACTTC
>TRBJ2-7|TRBV11-2|NA|NA
CASSSQGYEQYF
TGTGCCAGCTCCTCTCAGGGGTACGAGCAGTACTTC
>TRBJ1-4|TRBV19|NA|NA
CASSMTSLLTEKLFF
TGTGCCAGTAGTATGACTTCACTACTTACTGAAAAACTGTTTTTT
>TRBJ1-5|TRBV28|NA|TRBD1
CASSLLTGGGQPQHF
TGTGCCAGCAGCCTTCTAACAGGGGGCGGTCAGCCCCAGCATTTT
>TRBJ2-2|TRBV19|once|TRBD2
CASNPTGGSGELFF
TGTGCCAGTAACCCAACCGGGGGGTCCGGGGAGCTGTTTTTT
>TRBJ2-1|TRBV27|NA|NA
CASSIPGSAPYNEQFF
TGTGCCAGCAGCATACCGGGGTCTGCCCCCTACAATGAGCAGTTCTTC
>TRBJ1-5|TRBV10-3|NA|NA
CAISGGRGMDDNQPQHF
TGTGCCATCAGTGGAGGCAGGGGCATGGATGACAATCAGCCCCAGCATTTT
>TRBJ2-7|TRBV4-1|NA|TRBD2
CASSQALAGGSYEQYF
TGCGCCAGCAGCCAAGCACTAGCGGGAGGATCCTACGAGCAGTACTTC
>TRBJ2-3|TRBV6-5|NA|NA
CASSYVQGITDTQYF
TGTGCCAGCAGTTACGTCCAGGGGATCACAGATACGCAGTATTTT
>TRBJ2-3|TRBV10-3|NA|NA
CAISAGWAGSTDTQYF
TGTGCCATCAGTGCAGGATGGGCGGGAAGCACAGATACGCAGTATTTT
>TRBJ2-3|TRBV4-1|NA|NA
CASRFTGSSTDTQYF
TGCGCCAGCAGGTTTACGGGGTCTAGCACAGATACGCAGTATTTT
>TRBJ1-4|TRBV28|NA|NA
CASSLRTLDEKLFF
TGTGCCAGCAGTTTAAGGACTTTAGATGAAAAACTGTTTTTT
>TRBJ1-2|TRBV5-1|NA|TRBD1
CASSWGQGAFGYTF
TGCGCCAGCAGCTGGGGACAGGGAGCCTTCGGCTACACCTTC
>TRBJ2-5|TRBV7-8|NA|NA
CASSLRALRETQYF
TGTGCCAGCAGCTTACGCGCGTTGAGAGAGACCCAGTACTTC
>TRBJ2-7|TRBV2|NA|NA
CASSERLSYEQYF
TGTGCCAGCAGTGAAAGACTGTCCTACGAGCAGTACTTC
>TRBJ1-1|TRBV2|NA|NA
CASKRRENTEAFF
TGTGCCAGCAAAAGGAGAGAGAACACTGAAGCTTTCTTT
>TRBJ2-3|TRBV5-1|NA|NA
CASSLAGRDTQYF
TGCGCCAGCAGCTTGGCCGGTAGAGATACGCAGTATTTT
>TRBJ2-2|TRBV4-1|NA|NA
CASSQERTTRVNTGELFF
TGCGCCAGCAGCCAAGAGAGGACGACGAGGGTAAACACCGGGGAGCTGTTTTTT
>TRBJ2-1|TRBV7-6|NA|TRBD1
CASTTGDEQFF
TGTGCCAGCACCACAGGGGATGAGCAGTTCTTC
>TRBJ2-3|TRBV7-2|NA|NA
CASSPPRSTGNTQYF
TGTGCCAGCAGCCCCCCAAGGAGCACCGGAAATACGCAGTATTTT
>TRBJ2-2|TRBV5-1|NA|TRBD1
CASSPGTGTSNTGELFF
TGCGCCAGCAGTCCTGGGACAGGGACTTCGAACACCGGGGAGCTGTTTTTT
>TRBJ1-1|TRBV28|NA|NA
CASRYRNMNTEAFF
TGTGCCAGCAGATACAGGAACATGAACACTGAAGCTTTCTTT
>TRBJ2-3|TRBV7-2|NA|TRBD1
CASNRDRGTDTQYF
TGTGCCAGCAATCGCGACAGGGGCACAGATACGCAGTATTTT
>TRBJ2-7|TRBV5-5|NA|NA
CASSLVSGSYEQYF
TGTGCCAGCAGCTTGGTATCGGGGTCCTACGAGCAGTACTTC
>TRBJ2-3|TRBV5-1|NA|TRBD2
CASSLGAGEGTDTQYF
TGCGCCAGCAGCTTGGGGGCGGGAGAGGGCACAGATACGCAGTATTTT
>TRBJ2-7|TRBV6-6|NA|NA
CASTPPPSALSYEQYF
TGTGCCAGCACCCCTCCTCCTAGCGCACTCTCCTACGAGCAGTACTTC
>TRBJ2-2|TRBV25-1|once|NA
CASSGRPGVSPNTGELFF
TGTGCCAGCAGTGGGAGACCAGGGGTTAGTCCGAACACCGGGGAGCTGTTTTTT
>TRBJ1-1|TRBV7-9|NA|NA
CASSLREYTEAFF
TGTGCCAGCAGCTTACGGGAATACACTGAAGCTTTCTTT
>TRBJ2-5|TRBV2|NA|TRBD1
CASSLTPTGLGETQYF
TGTGCCAGCAGTCTCACCCCGACAGGGTTGGGGGAGACCCAGTACTTC
>TRBJ2-5|TRBV7-2|NA|NA
CASSPPESPNRPLLETQYF
TGTGCCAGCAGTCCCCCGGAATCACCGAATAGACCACTACTCGAGACCCAGTACTTC
>TRBJ2-5|TRBV6-6|NA|NA
CASSYSGARETQYF
TGTGCCAGCAGTTACTCAGGGGCCCGCGAGACCCAGTACTTC
>TRBJ2-5|TRBV5-1|NA|NA
CASSLVRETQYF
TGCGCCAGCAGCTTGGTCCGGGAGACCCAGTACTTC
>TRBJ1-1|TRBV5-1|NA|NA
CASSRQSRPNTEAFF
TGCGCCAGCAGCCGCCAAAGCCGCCCGAACACTGAAGCTTTCTTT
>TRBJ2-7|TRBV5-4|NA|TRBD1
CASSLYDRDEQYF
TGTGCCAGCAGCTTGTATGACAGGGACGAGCAGTACTTC
>TRBJ2-1|TRBV28|once|NA
CLSGDPGNEQFF
TGCCTGTCGGGAGACCCTGGGAATGAGCAGTTCTTC
>TRBJ2-5|TRBV5-4|once|TRBD1
CASSSGLGTRGRETQYF
TGTGCCAGCAGCTCGGGCCTCGGGACCAGGGGGCGAGAGACCCAGTACTTC
>TRBJ2-7|TRBV28|NA|NA
CASTQNYEQYF
TGTGCCAGCACCCAAAACTACGAGCAGTACTTC
>TRBJ2-1|TRBV21-1|NA|NA
CASSIGTSGRVGQFF
TGTGCCAGCAGCATCGGGACTAGCGGGAGAGTTGGGCAGTTCTTC
>TRBJ2-1|TRBV6-5|once|NA
CASSYSWEPSYNEQFF
TGTGCCAGCAGTTACTCGTGGGAGCCCTCCTACAATGAGCAGTTCTTC
>TRBJ2-7|TRBV9|NA|TRBD1
CASSAGQGAVEQYF
TGTGCCAGCAGCGCGGGACAGGGGGCTGTCGAGCAGTACTTC
>TRBJ2-7|TRBV27|NA|NA
CASSHIRGPVLEQYF
TGTGCCAGCAGTCATATAAGGGGCCCGGTACTCGAGCAGTACTTC
>TRBJ2-3|TRBV29-1|once|NA
CSVVVGTGEDTQYF
TGCAGCGTTGTTGTGGGGACTGGCGAAGATACGCAGTATTTT
>TRBJ1-1|TRBV5-1|NA|TRBD1
CASSSRTGGDTEAFF
TGCGCCAGCAGCTCCAGGACAGGCGGCGACACTGAAGCTTTCTTT
>TRBJ2-7|TRBV4-1|NA|TRBD1
CASSGTGGDEQYF
TGCGCCAGCAGCGGGACAGGGGGCGACGAGCAGTACTTC
>TRBJ2-2|TRBV7-8|NA|NA
CASSLDAGYNTGELFF
TGTGCCAGCAGCTTAGACGCAGGTTATAACACCGGGGAGCTGTTTTTT
>TRBJ1-5|TRBV28|NA|TRBD1
CASSSWGTVNQPQHF
TGTGCCAGCAGTTCCTGGGGGACAGTTAATCAGCCCCAGCATTTT
>TRBJ2-2|TRBV18|few|NA
CASSPLTGLTGELFF
TGTGCCAGCTCACCCCTCACAGGGTTGACCGGGGAGCTGTTTTTT
>TRBJ2-7|TRBV27|NA|TRBD2
CASRRGEFYEQYF
TGTGCCAGCAGGCGGGGGGAATTCTACGAGCAGTACTTC
>TRBJ1-1|TRBV5-1|NA|NA
CASSQEVPGNTEAFF
TGCGCCAGTAGTCAGGAGGTCCCGGGGAACACTGAAGCTTTCTTT
>TRBJ2-3|TRBV5-1|NA|TRBD1
CASSYGQGARAGTDTQYF
TGCGCCAGCAGTTACGGACAGGGGGCACGGGCAGGCACAGATACGCAGTATTTT